These 20 T cell receptor beta chains share one sample of origin, sequenced in a study of shared clonotypes between healthy human individuals. The data were produced by immunoSEQ multiplex PCR, yet TCRdb's version contains in-frame clones alone and is incomplete. Among about 1.1 million clones listed, approximately 80% were seen once. Sequenced: memory CD4+ T cells from PBMCs. Subset noted: CD45RA-negative fraction. These receptors came from a man aged 18 to 29 in good health. Some clones in this sample may be carry-over from other donors' samples.

The rearrangement uses TRBV28 and TRBJ2-5, with D perhaps TRBD2 (6 bases). Looked up from germline, CDR1 is MDHEN and CDR2 is SYDVKM. The CDR3 is made up of 14 amino acids. Trimming left V 2 bases short and J 3 bases short, with 10 bases between. The CDR3: CASSLAGMEETQYF. The CDR3 DNA reads as TGTGCCAGCAGTTTAGCGGGGATGGAAGAGACCCAGTACTTC.

This clone was seen at least ten times. This chain uses TRBV28 with TRBJ1-2; D is undetermined. Trimming left V 11 bases short and J 5 bases short, with 21 bases between. This CDR3 is 14 amino acids long. The V gene's germline CDR1 is MDHEN and CDR2 SYDVKM. This CDR3 is CASGEGPLRYGYTF. Written as DNA, the CDR3 is TGTGCCTCTGGCGAGGGCCCCTTGAGGTATGGCTACACCTTC.

CDR3 loop: CASSQDWNSGIASGANVLTF. The CDR3 bases are TGTGCCAGCAGCCAAGATTGGAATAGCGGGATTGCCTCTGGGGCCAACGTCCTGACTTTC. The chain recombines TRBV4-2 with TRBJ2-6; the match to TRBD2 covers 8 bases. This CDR3 comprises 20 residues. Germline loops: CDR1 LGHNA, CDR2 YNFKEQ. V was clipped by 0 bases and J by 0 bases; unmatched bases: 10.

The V and J genes are TRBV5-6 and TRBJ2-3; D not resolved. CDR3 length: 15 amino acids. CDR1 is SGHDT, CDR2 YYEEEE, per germline. V was shortened by 2 bases and J by 2 bases, with 12 bases between the two germline ends. This chain's CDR3 is CASSFNFIATDTQYF. CDR3 sequence (DNA): TGTGCCAGCAGCTTTAACTTTATCGCCACAGATACGCAGTATTTT. Drawing the rest from reference TRBV5-6 and TRBJ2-3, the complete variable domain is DAGVTQSPTHLIKTRGQQVTLRCSPKSGHDTVSWYQQALGQGPQFIFQYYEEEERQRGNFPDRFSGHQFPNYSSELNVNALLLGDSALYLCASSFNFIATDTQYFGPGTRLTVL.

Turning to this clone: The sample contains more than one DNA sequence encoding this CDR3. V and J are TRBV30 and TRBJ1-2; possible D gene TRBD1, 5 bases. The length of the CDR3 is 11 residues. Germline V gene lookup returns CDR1 GTSNPN and CDR2 SVGIG (reference sequence). The V end lost 3 bases, the J end lost 5 bases, and 7 bases lay between the germline ends. The CDR3 nucleotides read TGTGCCTGGAGGGGGACTTATGGCTACACCTTC. Translated, it gives CAWRGTYGYTF. Full variable domain (outside the CDR3, taken from reference TRBV30 and TRBJ1-2): SQTIHQWPATLVQPVGSPLSLECTVEGTSNPNLYWYRQAAGRGLQLLFYSVGIGQISSEVPQNLSASRPQDRQFILSSKKLLLSDSGFYLCAWRGTYGYTFGSGTRLTVV.

The V call is TRBV5-1, the J call TRBJ2-1, with 9 bases lining up with TRBD2. Germline V gives CDR1 SGHRS, CDR2 YFSETQ. Trimming took 5 bases from V and 5 from J; bases not matched to a gene: 5. There are 14 residues in the CDR3. The CDR3 sequence: CASRALAGHNEQFF. The CDR3 DNA follows: TGCGCCAGCAGAGCCCTAGCGGGGCACAATGAGCAGTTCTTC.

The CDR3 sequence: CASSPLGSSHEQYF. The CDR3, as DNA: TGTGCCAGCTCACCACTTGGTTCTTCCCACGAGCAGTACTTC. V and J are TRBV18 and TRBJ2-7, with D unclear. Between the trimmed V and J ends, which lost 1 base and 5 bases, there was a span of 12 bases. The CDR3 is 14 amino acids. Germline V gene lookup returns CDR1 KGHSH and CDR2 LQKENI.

The rearrangement joins TRBV18 to TRBJ2-1; 11 nucleotides agree with TRBD2. CDR3 size: 17 residues. CDR1 and CDR2 (germline): KGHSH, LQKENI. V lost 3 bases, J lost 2 bases, and 6 bases stayed unmatched. The CDR3 protein is CASSPRTSGFTYNEQFF. DNA for the CDR3: TGTGCCAGCTCACCCCGGACTAGCGGGTTTACCTACAATGAGCAGTTCTTC.

The DNA of the CDR3 is TGTGCCAGCGGGTACAGGGGTGGGAATCAGCCCCAGCATTTT. It yields the protein CASGYRGGNQPQHF. This sequence joins TRBV6-6 and TRBJ1-5; 7 nucleotides align to TRBD1. The CDR3 runs to 14 residues. Germline assignment: CDR1 MNHNY and CDR2 SVGAGI (reference sequence). Germline trimming cut 8 bases from V and 4 bases from J; bases unmatched to any gene: 8.

The chain joins TRBV5-1 to TRBJ1-1, with a weak D call TRBD1 (5 bases). V was clipped by 3 bases and J by 4 bases, with 13 bases between them. CDR3 length equals 14 residues. Germline-derived CDR1 and CDR2 are SGHRS and YFSETQ. The CDR3 here is CASSWGTPGTEAFF. In DNA form, the CDR3 reads TGCGCCAGCAGCTGGGGGACCCCCGGCACTGAAGCTTTCTTT.

The genes are TRBV18 and TRBJ2-7, with 12 bases identical to TRBD2. The germline V gene encodes CDR1 KGHSH and CDR2 LQKENI. The CDR3 is 16 residues long. The V segment lost 3 bases and the J segment 2 bases; nucleotides outside the gene matches: 5. The CDR3: CASSPPSGRVTYEQYF. The CDR3 bases are TGTGCCAGCTCACCGCCTAGCGGGAGGGTCACCTACGAGCAGTACTTC.

V and J are TRBV7-2 and TRBJ2-7; 7 nucleotides agree with TRBD1. Germline trimming cut 3 bases from V and 0 bases from J; bases unmatched to any gene: 2. The CDR3 sequence is 14 residues long. CDR1 and CDR2 (germline): SGHTA, FQGNSA. The CDR3 reads CASSFRDSSYEQYF. The CDR3 nucleotides read TGTGCCAGCAGCTTTCGGGACAGCTCCTACGAGCAGTACTTC.

V usage is TRBV5-6 and J usage is TRBJ1-2; D is uncertain. V lost 7 bases, J lost 4 bases, and 11 bases lay in between. Germline V gene sequence: CDR1 SGHDT, CDR2 YYEEEE. CDR3 length equals 12 residues. CDR3 sequence: CASGEGSYGYTF. CDR3 bases: TGTGCCAGCGGGGAAGGGAGCTATGGCTACACCTTC.

The table lists this clone with a count of one. A read error may account for a junction end that differs from germline. Written as DNA, the CDR3 is TGTGCCAGCAGCCTAGCCCTAGCGGGAGGCGAGCAGTACTTC. Translating gives CASSLALAGGEQYF. The chain joins TRBV7-2 to TRBJ2-7; 11 bases agree with TRBD2. The germline V gene has CDR1 SGHTA and CDR2 FQGNSA. This CDR3 region has 14 residues.

The V call is TRBV28, the J call TRBJ1-2; 11 nucleotides agree with TRBD1. V lost 5 bases to trimming and J lost 8 bases; unmatched junction nucleotides: 10. The CDR3 extends over 15 amino acids. Germline V gene sequence: CDR1 MDHEN, CDR2 SYDVKM. The CDR3 spells CASSPRTGGEKGYTF. The CDR3 region has the DNA TGTGCCAGCAGTCCGCGGACAGGGGGCGAGAAGGGCTACACCTTC.

This rearrangement joins TRBV29-1 to TRBJ1-3, with D possibly being TRBD1 (5 bases). The CDR3 covers 12 residues. Trimming removed 2 bases from V and 8 bases from J, with 10 bases in between. The germline V gene encodes CDR1 SQVTM and CDR2 ANQGSEA. CDR3 in amino acids: CSVEIQGHTIYF. Written as DNA, the CDR3 is TGCAGCGTTGAAATCCAGGGACACACCATATATTTT.

This clone was observed a few times. The sample holds other DNA sequences that translate to the same CDR3. The chain is built from TRBV28 and TRBJ1-1; TRBD1 agrees at 7 bases. Germline V lookup: CDR1 MDHEN, CDR2 SYDVKM. The length of the CDR3 is 13 residues. Losses at the gene ends were 8 bases for V and 2 bases for J; bases not matched to a gene: 5. The DNA for the CDR3 is TGTGCCAGCCTGCGGGACAGTAACACTGAAGCTTTCTTT. This sequence encodes CASLRDSNTEAFF.

There are a few counts of this clone. This chain links TRBV2 with TRBJ2-7, with D possibly TRBD2 on 6 matching bases. CDR3 size: 15 residues. Germline CDR1 SNHLY, CDR2 FYNNEI. The germline V and J ends were trimmed by 7 bases and 0 bases, with 16 bases remaining between them. The CDR3 protein is CASKITAGSSYEQYF. CDR3 coding DNA: TGTGCCAGCAAGATAACGGCGGGAAGCTCCTACGAGCAGTACTTC.

The chain has TRBV11-2 and TRBJ2-7, with D perhaps matching TRBD2 (5 bases). Germline V lookup: CDR1 SGHAT, CDR2 FQNNGV. The V gene lost 4 bases and the J gene lost 5 bases, with 18 bases spanning the gap. The CDR3 is 15 residues long. The CDR3 DNA is TGTGCCAGCAGCTCCCTTACGGGGTTATTCCACGAGCAGTACTTC. Protein: CASSSLTGLFHEQYF.

This chain links TRBV7-9 with TRBJ2-7; D might be TRBD2 (5 bases). The CDR3 length is 13 residues. The V and J ends lost 5 bases and 9 bases respectively, with 17 bases between them. Germline V gene data show CDR1 as SEHNR and CDR2 as FQNEAQ (reference sequence). CDR3 nucleotide sequence: TGTGCCAGCAGCCCGAGCCCCTCGGCGGGGCAGTACTTC. Its translation is CASSPSPSAGQYF.